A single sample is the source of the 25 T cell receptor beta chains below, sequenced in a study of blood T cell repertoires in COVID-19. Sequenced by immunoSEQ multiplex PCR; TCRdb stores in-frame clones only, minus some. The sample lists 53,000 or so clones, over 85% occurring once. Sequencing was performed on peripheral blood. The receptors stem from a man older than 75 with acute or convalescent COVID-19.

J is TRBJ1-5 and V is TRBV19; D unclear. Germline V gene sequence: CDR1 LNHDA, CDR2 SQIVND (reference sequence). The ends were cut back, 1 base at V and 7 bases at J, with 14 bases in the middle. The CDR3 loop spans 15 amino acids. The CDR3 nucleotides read TGTGCCAGTAGTATAGGAGGAGGGCGAGGGCAGCCCCAGCATTTT. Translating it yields CASSIGGGRGQPQHF.

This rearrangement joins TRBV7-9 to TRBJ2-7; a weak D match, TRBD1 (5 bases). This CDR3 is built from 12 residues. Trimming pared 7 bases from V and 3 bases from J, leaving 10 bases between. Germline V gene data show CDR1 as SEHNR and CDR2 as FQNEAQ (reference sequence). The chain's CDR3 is CASTDRLYEQYF. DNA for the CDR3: TGTGCCAGCACCGACAGACTCTACGAGCAGTACTTC. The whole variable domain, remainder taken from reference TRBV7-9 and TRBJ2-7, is DTGVSQNPRHKITKRGQNVTFRCDPISEHNRLYWYRQTLGQGPEFLTYFQNEAQLEKSRLLSDRFSAERPKGSFSTLEIQRTEQGDSAMYLCASTDRLYEQYFGPGTRLTVT.

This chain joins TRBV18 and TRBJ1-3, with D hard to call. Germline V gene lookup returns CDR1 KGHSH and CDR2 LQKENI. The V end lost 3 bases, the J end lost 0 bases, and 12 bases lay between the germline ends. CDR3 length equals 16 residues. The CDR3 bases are TGTGCCAGCTCACCCAACCATGTCGGCTCTGGAAACACCATATATTTT. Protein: CASSPNHVGSGNTIYF.

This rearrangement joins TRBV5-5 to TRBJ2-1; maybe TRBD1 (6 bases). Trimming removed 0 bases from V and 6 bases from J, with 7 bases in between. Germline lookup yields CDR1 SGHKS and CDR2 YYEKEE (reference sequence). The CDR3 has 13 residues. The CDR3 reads CASSLVQGNEQFF. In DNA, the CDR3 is TGTGCCAGCAGCTTGGTACAGGGCAATGAGCAGTTCTTC.

CDR3 loop: CAWSKTGGENIQYF. CDR3 in DNA: TGTGCCTGGAGTAAAACAGGGGGAGAAAACATTCAGTACTTC. V usage is TRBV30 and J usage is TRBJ2-4, with TRBD1 identical over 8 bases. The CDR3 has 14 residues. V lost 2 bases and J lost 5; bases outside the gene matches: 5. Germline V lookup: CDR1 GTSNPN, CDR2 SVGIG (reference sequence).

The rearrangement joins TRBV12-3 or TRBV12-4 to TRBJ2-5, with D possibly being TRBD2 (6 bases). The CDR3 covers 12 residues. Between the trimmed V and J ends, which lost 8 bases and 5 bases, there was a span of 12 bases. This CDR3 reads CASGGDPETQYF. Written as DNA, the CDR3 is TGTGCCAGCGGAGGGGACCCGGAGACCCAGTACTTC.

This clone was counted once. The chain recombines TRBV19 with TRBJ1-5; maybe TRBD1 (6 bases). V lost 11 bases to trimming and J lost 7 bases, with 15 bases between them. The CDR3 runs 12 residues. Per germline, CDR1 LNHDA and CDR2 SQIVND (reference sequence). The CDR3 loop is CASKRGIQPQHF. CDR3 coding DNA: TGTGCCTCCAAGAGGGGGATCCAGCCCCAGCATTTT. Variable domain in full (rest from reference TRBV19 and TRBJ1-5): DGGITQSPKYLFRKEGQNVTLSCEQNLNHDAMYWYRQDPGQGLRLIYYSQIVNDFQKGDIAEGYSVSREKKESFPLTVTSAQKNPTAFYLCASKRGIQPQHFGDGTRLSIL.

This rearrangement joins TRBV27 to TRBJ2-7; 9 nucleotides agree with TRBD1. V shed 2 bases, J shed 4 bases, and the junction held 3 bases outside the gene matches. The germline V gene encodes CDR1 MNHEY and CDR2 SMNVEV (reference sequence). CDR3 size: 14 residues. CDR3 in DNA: TGTGCCAGCAGTTTAGGACAGGGGAGGTACGAGCAGTACTTC. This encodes CASSLGQGRYEQYF.

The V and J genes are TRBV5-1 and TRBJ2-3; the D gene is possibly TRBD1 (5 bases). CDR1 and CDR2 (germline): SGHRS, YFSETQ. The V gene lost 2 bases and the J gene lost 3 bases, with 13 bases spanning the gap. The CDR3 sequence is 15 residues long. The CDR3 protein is CASSFKVAGTDTQYF. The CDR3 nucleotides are TGCGCCAGCAGCTTTAAGGTAGCAGGGACAGATACGCAGTATTTT.

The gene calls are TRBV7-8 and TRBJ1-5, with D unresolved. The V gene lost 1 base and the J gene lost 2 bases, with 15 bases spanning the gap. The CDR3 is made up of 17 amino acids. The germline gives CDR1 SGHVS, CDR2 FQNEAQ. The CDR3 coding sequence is TGTGCCAGCAGCTTAGTTTCGGCACGGCAGGGCAATCAGCCCCAGCATTTT. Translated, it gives CASSLVSARQGNQPQHF.

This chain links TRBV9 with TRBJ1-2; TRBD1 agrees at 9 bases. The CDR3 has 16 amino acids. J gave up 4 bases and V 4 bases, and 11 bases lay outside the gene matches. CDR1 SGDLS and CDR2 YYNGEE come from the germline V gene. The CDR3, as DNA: TGTGCCAGCAGCAATCTACCGGGACAGGGAATCTATGGCTACACCTTC. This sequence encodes CASSNLPGQGIYGYTF.

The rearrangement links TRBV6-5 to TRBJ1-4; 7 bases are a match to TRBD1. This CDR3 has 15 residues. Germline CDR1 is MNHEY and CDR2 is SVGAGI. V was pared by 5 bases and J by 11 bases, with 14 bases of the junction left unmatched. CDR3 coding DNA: TGTGCCAGCAGTACCGCTGGGACAGACCTTGGGAAACTGTTTTTT. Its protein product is CASSTAGTDLGKLFF.

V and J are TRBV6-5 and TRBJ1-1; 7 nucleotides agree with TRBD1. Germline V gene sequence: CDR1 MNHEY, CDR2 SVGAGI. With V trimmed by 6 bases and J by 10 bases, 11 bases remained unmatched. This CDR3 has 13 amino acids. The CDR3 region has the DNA TGTGCCAGCAGCCGGGGGACAGACGTTTCAGCTTTCTTT. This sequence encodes CASSRGTDVSAFF.

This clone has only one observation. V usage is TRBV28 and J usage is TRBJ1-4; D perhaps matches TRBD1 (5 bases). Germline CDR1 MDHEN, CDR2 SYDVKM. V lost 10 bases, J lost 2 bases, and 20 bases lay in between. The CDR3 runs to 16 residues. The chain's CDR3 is CATSPYKRGTNEKLFF. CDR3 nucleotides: TGTGCCACTAGTCCCTATAAACGGGGGACTAATGAAAAACTGTTTTTT.

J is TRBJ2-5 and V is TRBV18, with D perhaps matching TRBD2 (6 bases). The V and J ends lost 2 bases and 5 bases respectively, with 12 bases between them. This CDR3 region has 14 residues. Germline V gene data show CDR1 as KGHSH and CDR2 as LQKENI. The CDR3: CASSPYGTGETQYF. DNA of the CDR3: TGTGCCAGCTCACCATATGGGACTGGGGAGACCCAGTACTTC. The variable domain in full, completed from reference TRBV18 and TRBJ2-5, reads NAGVMQNPRHLVRRRGQEARLRCSPMKGHSHVYWYRQLPEEGLKFMVYLQKENIIDESGMPKERFSAEFPKEGPSILRIQQVVRGDSAAYFCASSPYGTGETQYFGPGTRLLVL.

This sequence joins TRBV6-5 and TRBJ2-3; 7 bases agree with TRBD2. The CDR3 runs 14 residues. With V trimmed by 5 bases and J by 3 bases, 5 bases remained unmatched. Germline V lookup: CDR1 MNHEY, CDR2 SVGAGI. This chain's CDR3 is CASSPRGETDTQYF. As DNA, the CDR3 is TGTGCCAGCAGTCCCCGGGGGGAGACAGATACGCAGTATTTT.

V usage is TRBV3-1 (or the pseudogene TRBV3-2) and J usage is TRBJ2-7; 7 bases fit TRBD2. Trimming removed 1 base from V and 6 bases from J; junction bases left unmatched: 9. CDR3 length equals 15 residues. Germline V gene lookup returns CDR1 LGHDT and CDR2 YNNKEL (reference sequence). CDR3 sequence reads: CASSQGLSGGTEQYF. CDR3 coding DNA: TGTGCCAGCAGCCAAGGGCTATCGGGGGGAACCGAGCAGTACTTC.

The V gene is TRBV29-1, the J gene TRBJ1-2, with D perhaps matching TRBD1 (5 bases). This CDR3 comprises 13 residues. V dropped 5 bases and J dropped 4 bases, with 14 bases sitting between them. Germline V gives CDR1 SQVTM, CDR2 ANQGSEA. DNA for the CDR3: TGCAGCGTTCGGTGGGAAGGGGTCTATGGCTACACCTTC. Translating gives CSVRWEGVYGYTF.

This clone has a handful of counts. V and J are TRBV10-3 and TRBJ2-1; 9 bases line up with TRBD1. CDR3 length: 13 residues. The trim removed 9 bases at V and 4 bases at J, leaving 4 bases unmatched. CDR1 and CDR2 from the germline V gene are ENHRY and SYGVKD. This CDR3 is CAMGQGGYNEQFF. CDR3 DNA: TGTGCCATGGGACAGGGTGGTTACAATGAGCAGTTCTTC.

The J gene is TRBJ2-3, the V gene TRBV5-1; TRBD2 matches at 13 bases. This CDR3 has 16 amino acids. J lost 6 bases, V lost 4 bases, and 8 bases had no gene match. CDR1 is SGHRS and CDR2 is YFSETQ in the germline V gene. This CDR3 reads CASSPSTSGGSDTQYF. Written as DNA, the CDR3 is TGCGCCAGCAGCCCTTCGACTAGCGGGGGGTCTGATACGCAGTATTTT.

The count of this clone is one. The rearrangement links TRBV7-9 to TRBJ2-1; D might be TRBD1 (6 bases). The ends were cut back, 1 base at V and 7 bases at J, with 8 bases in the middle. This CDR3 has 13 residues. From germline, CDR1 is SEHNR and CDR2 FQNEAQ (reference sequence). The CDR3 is CASSLERGNEQFF. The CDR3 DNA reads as TGTGCCAGCAGCTTAGAAAGGGGGAATGAGCAGTTCTTC.

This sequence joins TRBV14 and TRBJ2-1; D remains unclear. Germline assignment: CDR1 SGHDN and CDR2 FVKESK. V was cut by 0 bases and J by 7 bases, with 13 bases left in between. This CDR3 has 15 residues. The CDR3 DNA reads TGTGCCAGCAGCCAAGATACCCTAGTCTTGAATGAGCAGTTCTTC. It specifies CASSQDTLVLNEQFF.

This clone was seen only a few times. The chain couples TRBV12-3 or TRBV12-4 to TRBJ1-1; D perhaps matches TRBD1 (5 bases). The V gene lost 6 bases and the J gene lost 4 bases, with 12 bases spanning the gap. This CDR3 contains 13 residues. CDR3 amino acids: CASSWGGGTEAFF. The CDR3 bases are TGTGCCAGCAGCTGGGGCGGCGGCACTGAAGCTTTCTTT.

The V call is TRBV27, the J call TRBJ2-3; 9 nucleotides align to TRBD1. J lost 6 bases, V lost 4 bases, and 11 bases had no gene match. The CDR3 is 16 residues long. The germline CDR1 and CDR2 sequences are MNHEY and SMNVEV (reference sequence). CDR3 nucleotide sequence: TGTGCCAGCAGTTCTACCCCTAACAGGGGGCGGGATACGCAGTATTTT. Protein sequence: CASSSTPNRGRDTQYF.

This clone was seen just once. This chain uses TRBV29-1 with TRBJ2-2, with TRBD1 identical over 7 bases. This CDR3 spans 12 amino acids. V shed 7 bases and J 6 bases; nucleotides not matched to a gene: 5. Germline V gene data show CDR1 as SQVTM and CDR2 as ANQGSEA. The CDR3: CSARQGPGELFF. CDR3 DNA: TGCAGCGCCCGACAGGGCCCCGGGGAGCTGTTTTTT.